Listed here are 11 T cell receptor beta chains from one sample, sequenced in a study of T cells in localized non-small cell lung cancer. TCRdb keeps only in-frame clones here, not all; method: immunoSEQ multiplex PCR. The sample shows about 52,000 clones, more than 85% of them seen only once. Sequenced here: PBMCs, sampled before any cancer treatment. The source is a female donor with stage II lung adenocarcinoma.

The CDR3 sequence is CASSRWTGGSYGYTF. In nucleotides, the CDR3 is TGTGCCAGCAGCCGCTGGACAGGGGGGAGCTATGGCTACACCTTC. This chain connects TRBV27 to TRBJ1-2, with 10 bases identical to TRBD1. The CDR3 extends over 15 amino acids. Germline CDR1 is MNHEY and CDR2 is SMNVEV (reference sequence). Trimming cost V 6 bases and J 4 bases; bases outside gene matches: 8.

This clone has just one count. The V and J genes are TRBV25-1 and TRBJ2-3; tentative D call: TRBD1 (6 bases). CDR1 is MGHDK, CDR2 SYGVNS, per germline. The CDR3 is made up of 14 amino acids. Trimming removed 6 bases from V and 2 bases from J, with 12 bases in between. CDR3 region: CASSRQANTDTQYF. Here the CDR3 DNA reads TGTGCCAGCAGCCGACAGGCTAACACAGATACGCAGTATTTT.

This clone was picked up a small number of times. The chain is built from TRBV6-5 and TRBJ2-7; 8 nucleotides agree with TRBD1. Germline CDR1 MNHEY, CDR2 SVGAGI. This CDR3 has 13 residues. J lost 1 base, V lost 8 bases, and 4 bases had no gene match. CDR3 sequence: CASRRQGSYEQYF. The DNA for the CDR3 is TGTGCCAGCCGGAGACAGGGGTCCTACGAGCAGTACTTC.

The rearrangement joins TRBV5-1 to TRBJ1-2, with TRBD1 identical over 7 bases. Per the germline V gene, CDR1 is SGHRS and CDR2 is YFSETQ. The V gene end was trimmed by 6 bases and the J gene end by 4 bases; junction bases not matched to a gene: 9. The CDR3 covers 14 residues. CDR3 protein: CASNPGQPSYGYTF. CDR3 nucleotides: TGCGCCAGCAACCCGGGACAGCCTTCCTATGGCTACACCTTC.

The chain uses TRBV15 and TRBJ1-1; no definite D call. Germline CDR1 LNHNV, CDR2 YYDKDF (reference sequence). This CDR3 is 17 amino acids long. Trimming took off 0 bases at V and 4 bases at J, with 18 bases between the two ends. The CDR3 spells CATSRDNDLTRGTEAFF. The DNA of the CDR3 is TGTGCCACCAGCAGAGACAACGACCTGACAAGAGGCACTGAAGCTTTCTTT.

V is TRBV14 and J is TRBJ2-1, with D maybe TRBD1 (5 bases). CDR3 length: 14 residues. Germline loops: CDR1 SGHDN, CDR2 FVKESK. Deletions cut 1 base from V and 4 bases from J, with 8 bases between. The CDR3 region is CASSQVRGYNEQFF. The DNA of the CDR3 is TGTGCCAGCAGCCAAGTTAGGGGATACAATGAGCAGTTCTTC. Drawing the rest from reference TRBV14 and TRBJ2-1, the complete variable domain is EAGVTQFPSHSVIEKGQTVTLRCDPISGHDNLYWYRRVMGKEIKFLLHFVKESKQDESGMPNNRFLAERTGGTYSTLKVQPAELEDSGVYFCASSQVRGYNEQFFGPGTRLTVL.

The chain couples TRBV19 to TRBJ1-2; no reliable D call. CDR3 length: 13 residues. V was pared by 3 bases and J by 4 bases, with 9 bases between. The germline V gene has CDR1 LNHDA and CDR2 SQIVND (reference sequence). CDR3 sequence: CASSMQEFYGYTF. In nucleotides, the CDR3 is TGTGCCAGTAGTATGCAGGAGTTCTATGGCTACACCTTC.

This clone was recorded a few times. The chain uses TRBV7-9 and TRBJ1-2, with 7 bases identical to TRBD1. Germline values: CDR1 SEHNR, CDR2 FQNEAQ (reference sequence). The CDR3 totals 15 residues. Unmatched junction bases numbered 11, after V lost 3 bases and J lost 7 bases. For the CDR3, the DNA is TGTGCCAGCAGCTTCGCCGCAACTACAGGGGCTGGCTACACCTTC. Residues: CASSFAATTGAGYTF.

This clone has more than one count but fewer than ten. The rearrangement joins TRBV29-1 to TRBJ1-1, with D unclear. Per germline, CDR1 SQVTM and CDR2 ANQGSEA. The CDR3 length is 12 residues. Trimming removed 0 bases at V and 11 bases at J, with 13 bases between. This CDR3 reads CSVEDRRESAFF. DNA of the CDR3: TGCAGCGTTGAAGATCGACGGGAGTCGGCTTTCTTT. Combining the CDR3 with reference TRBV29-1 and TRBJ1-1 gives the whole variable domain SAVISQKPSRDICQRGTSLTIQCQVDSQVTMMFWYRQQPGQSLTLIATANQGSEATYESGFVIDKFPISRPNLTFSTLTVSNMSPEDSSIYLCSVEDRRESAFFGQGTRLTVV.

The V and J genes are TRBV7-6 and TRBJ2-7, with TRBD1 identical over 8 bases. The CDR3 runs 16 residues. V was clipped by 4 bases and J by 2 bases; unmatched bases: 10. In germline, CDR1 is SGHVS, CDR2 FNYEAQ. CDR3: CASSSLMDRETYEQYF. The CDR3 region has the DNA TGTGCCAGCAGCTCCCTGATGGACAGGGAAACCTACGAGCAGTACTTC.

This rearrangement joins TRBV7-9 to TRBJ1-1; 8 bases map to TRBD1. In germline, CDR1 is SEHNR, CDR2 FQNEAQ (reference sequence). The CDR3 consists of 15 residues. V dropped 5 bases and J dropped 1; count of bases not matched to a gene: 6. CDR3 coding DNA: TGTGCCAGCAGCATACTGACAGGGGCGAACACTGAAGCTTTCTTT. Residues: CASSILTGANTEAFF.